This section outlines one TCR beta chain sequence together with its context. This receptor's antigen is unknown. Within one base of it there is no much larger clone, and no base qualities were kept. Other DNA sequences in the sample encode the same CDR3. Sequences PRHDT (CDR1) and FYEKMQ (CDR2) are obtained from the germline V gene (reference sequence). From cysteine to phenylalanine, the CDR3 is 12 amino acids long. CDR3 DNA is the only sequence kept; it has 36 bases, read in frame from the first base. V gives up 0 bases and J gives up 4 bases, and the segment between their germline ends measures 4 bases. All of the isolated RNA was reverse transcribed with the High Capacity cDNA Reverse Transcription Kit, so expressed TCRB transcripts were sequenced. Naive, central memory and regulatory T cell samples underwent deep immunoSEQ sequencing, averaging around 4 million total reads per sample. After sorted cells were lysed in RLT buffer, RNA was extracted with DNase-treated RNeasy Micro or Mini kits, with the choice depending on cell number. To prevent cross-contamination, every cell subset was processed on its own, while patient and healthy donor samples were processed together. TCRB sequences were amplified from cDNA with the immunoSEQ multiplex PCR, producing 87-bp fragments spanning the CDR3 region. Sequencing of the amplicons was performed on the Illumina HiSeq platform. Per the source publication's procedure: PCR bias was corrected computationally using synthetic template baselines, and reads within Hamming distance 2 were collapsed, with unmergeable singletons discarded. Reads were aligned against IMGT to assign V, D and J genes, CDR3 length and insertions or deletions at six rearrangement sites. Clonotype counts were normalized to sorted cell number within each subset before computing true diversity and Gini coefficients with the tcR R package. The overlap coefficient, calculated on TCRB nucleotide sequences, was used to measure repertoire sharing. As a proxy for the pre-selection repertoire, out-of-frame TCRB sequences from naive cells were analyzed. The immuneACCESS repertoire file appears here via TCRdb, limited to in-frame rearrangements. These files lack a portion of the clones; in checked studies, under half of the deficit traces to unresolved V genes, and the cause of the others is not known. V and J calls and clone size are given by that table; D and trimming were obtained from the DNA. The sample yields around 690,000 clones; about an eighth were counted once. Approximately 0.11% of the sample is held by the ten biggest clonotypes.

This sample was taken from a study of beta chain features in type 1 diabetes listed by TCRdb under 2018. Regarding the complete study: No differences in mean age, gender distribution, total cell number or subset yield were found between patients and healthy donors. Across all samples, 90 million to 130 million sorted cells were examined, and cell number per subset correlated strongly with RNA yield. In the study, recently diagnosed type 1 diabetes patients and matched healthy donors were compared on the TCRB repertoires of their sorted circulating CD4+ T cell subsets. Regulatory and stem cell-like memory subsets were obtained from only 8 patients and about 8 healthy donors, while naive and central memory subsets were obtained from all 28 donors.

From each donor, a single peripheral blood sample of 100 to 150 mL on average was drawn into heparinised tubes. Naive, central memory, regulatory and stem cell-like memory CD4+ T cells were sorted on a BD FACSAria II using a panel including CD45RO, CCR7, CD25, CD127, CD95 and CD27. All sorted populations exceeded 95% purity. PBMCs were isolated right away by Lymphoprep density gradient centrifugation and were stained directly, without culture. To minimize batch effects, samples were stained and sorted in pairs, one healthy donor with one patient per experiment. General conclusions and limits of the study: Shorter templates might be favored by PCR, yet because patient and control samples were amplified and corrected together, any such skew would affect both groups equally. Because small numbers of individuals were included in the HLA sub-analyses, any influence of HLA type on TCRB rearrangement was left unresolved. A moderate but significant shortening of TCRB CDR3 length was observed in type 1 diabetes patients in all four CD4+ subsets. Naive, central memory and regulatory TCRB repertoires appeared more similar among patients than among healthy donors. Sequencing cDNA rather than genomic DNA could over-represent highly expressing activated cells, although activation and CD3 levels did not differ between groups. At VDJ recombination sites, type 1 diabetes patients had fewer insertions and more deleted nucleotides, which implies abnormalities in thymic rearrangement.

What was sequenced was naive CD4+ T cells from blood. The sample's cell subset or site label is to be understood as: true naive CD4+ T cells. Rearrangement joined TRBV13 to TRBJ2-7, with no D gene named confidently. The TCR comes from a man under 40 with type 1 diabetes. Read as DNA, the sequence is TGTGCCAGCAGCTTAGGGGGGTACGAGCAGTACTTC. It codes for CASSLGGYEQYF.